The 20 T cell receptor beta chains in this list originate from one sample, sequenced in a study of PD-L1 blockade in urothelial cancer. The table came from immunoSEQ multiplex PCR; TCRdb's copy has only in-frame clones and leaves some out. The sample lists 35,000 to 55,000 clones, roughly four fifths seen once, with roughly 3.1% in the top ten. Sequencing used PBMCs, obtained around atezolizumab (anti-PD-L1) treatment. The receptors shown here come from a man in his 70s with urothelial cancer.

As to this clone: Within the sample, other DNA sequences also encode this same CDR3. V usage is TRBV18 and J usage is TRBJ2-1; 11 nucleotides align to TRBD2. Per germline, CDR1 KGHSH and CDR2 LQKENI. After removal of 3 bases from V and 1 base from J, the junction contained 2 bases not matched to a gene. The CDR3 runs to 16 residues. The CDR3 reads CASSPGLAGSYNEQFF. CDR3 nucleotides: TGTGCCAGCTCACCCGGACTAGCGGGTTCCTACAATGAGCAGTTCTTC.

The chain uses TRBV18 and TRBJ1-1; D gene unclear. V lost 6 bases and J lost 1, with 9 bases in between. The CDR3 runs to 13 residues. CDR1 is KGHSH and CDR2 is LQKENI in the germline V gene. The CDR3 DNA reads TGTGCCAGCTCCACCGGTAGGAACACTGAAGCTTTCTTT. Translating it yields CASSTGRNTEAFF.

This CDR3 is CAISGVPGGGTGELFF. In nucleotides, the CDR3 is TGTGCCATCAGTGGCGTCCCCGGGGGTGGAACCGGGGAGCTGTTTTTT. The rearrangement joins TRBV10-3 to TRBJ2-2, with a tentative D call TRBD2 (6 bases). The ends were cut back, 4 bases at V and 5 bases at J, with 17 bases in the middle. The CDR3 totals 16 residues. Germline-derived CDR1 and CDR2 are ENHRY and SYGVKD.

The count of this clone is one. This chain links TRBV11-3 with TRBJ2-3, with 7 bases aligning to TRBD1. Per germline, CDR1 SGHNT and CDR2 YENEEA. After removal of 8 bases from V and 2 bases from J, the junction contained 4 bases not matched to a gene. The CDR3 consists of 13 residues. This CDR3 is CASRRGNTDTQYF. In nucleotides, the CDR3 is TGTGCCAGCCGCAGGGGGAACACAGATACGCAGTATTTT.

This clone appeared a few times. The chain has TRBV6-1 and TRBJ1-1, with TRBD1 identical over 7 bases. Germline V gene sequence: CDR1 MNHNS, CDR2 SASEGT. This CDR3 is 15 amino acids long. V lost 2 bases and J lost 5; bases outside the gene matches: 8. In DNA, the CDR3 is TGTGCCAGCAGTGAATTGGGCCAGGGGGGAACTGAAGCTTTCTTT. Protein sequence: CASSELGQGGTEAFF.

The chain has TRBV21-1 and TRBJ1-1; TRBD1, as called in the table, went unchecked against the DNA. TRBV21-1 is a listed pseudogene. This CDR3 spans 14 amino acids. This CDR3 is CASRVDRGHTEAFF. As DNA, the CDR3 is TGTGCCAGCAGAGTCGACAGGGGCCACACTGAAGCTTTCTTT.

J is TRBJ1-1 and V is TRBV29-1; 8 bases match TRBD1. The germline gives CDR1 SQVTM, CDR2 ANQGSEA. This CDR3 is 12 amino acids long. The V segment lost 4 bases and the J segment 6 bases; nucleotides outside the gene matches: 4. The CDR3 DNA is TGCAGCGTTGGACAGGGGAAGCCTGAAGCTTTCTTT. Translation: CSVGQGKPEAFF.

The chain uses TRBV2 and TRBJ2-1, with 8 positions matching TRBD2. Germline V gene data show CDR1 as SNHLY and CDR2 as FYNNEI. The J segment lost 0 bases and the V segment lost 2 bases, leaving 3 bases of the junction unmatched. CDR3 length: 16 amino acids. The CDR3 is CASSERGGSSYNEQFF. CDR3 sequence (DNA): TGTGCCAGCAGTGAACGGGGGGGGAGCTCCTACAATGAGCAGTTCTTC.

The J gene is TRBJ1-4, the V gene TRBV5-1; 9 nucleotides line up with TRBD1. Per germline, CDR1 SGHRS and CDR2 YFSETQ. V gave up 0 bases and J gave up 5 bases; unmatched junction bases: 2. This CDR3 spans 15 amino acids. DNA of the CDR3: TGCGCCAGCAGCTTGGGTGGGACAGGGAATGAAAAACTGTTTTTT. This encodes CASSLGGTGNEKLFF.

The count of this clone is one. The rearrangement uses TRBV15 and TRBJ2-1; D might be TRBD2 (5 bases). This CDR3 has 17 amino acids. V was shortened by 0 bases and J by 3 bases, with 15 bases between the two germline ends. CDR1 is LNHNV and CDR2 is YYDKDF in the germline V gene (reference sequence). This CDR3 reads CATSRDLPAEIYNEQFF. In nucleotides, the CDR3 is TGTGCCACCAGCAGAGATCTACCAGCGGAGATCTACAATGAGCAGTTCTTC.

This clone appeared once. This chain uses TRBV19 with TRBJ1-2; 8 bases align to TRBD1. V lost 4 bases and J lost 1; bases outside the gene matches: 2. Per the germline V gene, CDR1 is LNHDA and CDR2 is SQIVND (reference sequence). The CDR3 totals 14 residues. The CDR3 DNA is TGTGCCAGTAGTAGGGACAGGATTAACTATGGCTACACCTTC. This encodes CASSRDRINYGYTF.

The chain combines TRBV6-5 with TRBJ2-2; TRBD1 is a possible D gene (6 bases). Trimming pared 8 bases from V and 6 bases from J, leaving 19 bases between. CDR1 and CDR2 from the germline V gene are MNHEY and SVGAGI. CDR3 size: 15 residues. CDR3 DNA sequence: TGTGCCAGCTCGGGCAGGGGAGTGGGTTCCGGGGAGCTGTTTTTT. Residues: CASSGRGVGSGELFF.

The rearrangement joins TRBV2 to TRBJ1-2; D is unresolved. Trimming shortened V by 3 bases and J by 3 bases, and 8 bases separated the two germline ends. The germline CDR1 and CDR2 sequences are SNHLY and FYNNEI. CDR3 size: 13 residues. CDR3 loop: CASSDGVDYGYTF. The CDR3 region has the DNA TGTGCCAGCAGTGACGGGGTTGACTATGGCTACACCTTC.

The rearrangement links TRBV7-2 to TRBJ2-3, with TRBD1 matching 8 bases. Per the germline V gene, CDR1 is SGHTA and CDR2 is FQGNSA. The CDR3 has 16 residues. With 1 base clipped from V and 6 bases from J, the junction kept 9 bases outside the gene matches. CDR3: CASSLGPDRVSDTQYF. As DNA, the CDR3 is TGTGCCAGCAGCTTAGGACCGGACAGGGTTTCGGATACGCAGTATTTT.

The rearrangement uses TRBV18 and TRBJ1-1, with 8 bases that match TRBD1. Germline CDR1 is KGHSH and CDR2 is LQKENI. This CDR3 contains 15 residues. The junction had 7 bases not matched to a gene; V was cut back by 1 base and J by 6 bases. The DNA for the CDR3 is TGTGCCAGCTCACCACGGGTACAGGGGGAAGCTGAAGCTTTCTTT. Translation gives CASSPRVQGEAEAFF.

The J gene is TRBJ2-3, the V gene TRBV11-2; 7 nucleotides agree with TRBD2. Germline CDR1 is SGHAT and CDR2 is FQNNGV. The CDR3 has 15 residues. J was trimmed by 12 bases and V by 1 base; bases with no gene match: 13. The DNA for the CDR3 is TGTGCCAGCAGCTTAGCCTCCACCCCCGCGGGGGTACAGTATTTT. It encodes CASSLASTPAGVQYF.

The CDR3 loop reads CASSPPGTGIMNTEAFF. The CDR3 DNA reads TGTGCCAGCAGCCCTCCCGGGACAGGGATCATGAACACTGAAGCTTTCTTT. The chain couples TRBV5-4 to TRBJ1-1; 9 nucleotides line up with TRBD1. CDR1 and CDR2 (germline): SGHNT, YYREEE (reference sequence). The CDR3 consists of 17 residues. V lost 4 bases and J lost 0; bases outside the gene matches: 10.

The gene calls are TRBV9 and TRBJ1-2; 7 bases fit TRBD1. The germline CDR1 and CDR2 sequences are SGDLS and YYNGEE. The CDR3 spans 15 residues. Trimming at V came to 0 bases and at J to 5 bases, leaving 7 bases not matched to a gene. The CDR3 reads CASSVAIGQAYGYTF. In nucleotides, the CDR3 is TGTGCCAGCAGCGTAGCGATAGGACAGGCGTATGGCTACACCTTC.

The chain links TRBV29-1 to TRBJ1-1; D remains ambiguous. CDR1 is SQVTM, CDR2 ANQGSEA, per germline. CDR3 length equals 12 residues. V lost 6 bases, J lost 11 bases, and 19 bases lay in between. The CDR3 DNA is TGCAGCGTCTCCACTACATCTAGAGGTGCTTTCTTT. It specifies CSVSTTSRGAFF.

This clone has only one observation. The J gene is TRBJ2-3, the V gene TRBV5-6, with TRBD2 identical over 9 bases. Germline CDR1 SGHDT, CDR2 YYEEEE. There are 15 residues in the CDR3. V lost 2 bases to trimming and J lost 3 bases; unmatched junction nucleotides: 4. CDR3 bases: TGTGCCAGCAGCTTCGCTAGCGGGGCGACAGATACGCAGTATTTT. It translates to CASSFASGATDTQYF.